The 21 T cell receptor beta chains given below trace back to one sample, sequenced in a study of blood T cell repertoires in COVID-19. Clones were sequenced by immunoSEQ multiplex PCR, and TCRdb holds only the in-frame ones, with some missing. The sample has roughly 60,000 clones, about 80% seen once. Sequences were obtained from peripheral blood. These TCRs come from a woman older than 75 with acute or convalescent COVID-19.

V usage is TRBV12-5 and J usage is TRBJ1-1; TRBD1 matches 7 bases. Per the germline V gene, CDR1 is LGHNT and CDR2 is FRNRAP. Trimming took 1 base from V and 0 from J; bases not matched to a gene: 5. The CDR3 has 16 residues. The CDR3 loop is CASGLGDRVMNTEAFF. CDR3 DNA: TGTGCTAGTGGTTTGGGTGACAGGGTAATGAACACTGAAGCTTTCTTT.

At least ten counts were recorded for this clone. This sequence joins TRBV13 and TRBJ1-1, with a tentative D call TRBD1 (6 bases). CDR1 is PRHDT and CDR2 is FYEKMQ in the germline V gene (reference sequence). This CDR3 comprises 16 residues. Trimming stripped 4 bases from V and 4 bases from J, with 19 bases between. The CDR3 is CASSSPLQGWATEAFF. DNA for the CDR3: TGTGCCAGCAGCTCTCCACTACAGGGATGGGCCACTGAAGCTTTCTTT. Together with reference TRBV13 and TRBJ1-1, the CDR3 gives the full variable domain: AAGVIQSPRHLIKEKRETATLKCYPIPRHDTVYWYQQGPGQDPQFLISFYEKMQSDKGSIPDRFSAQQFSDYHSELNMSSLELGDSALYFCASSSPLQGWATEAFFGQGTRLTVV.

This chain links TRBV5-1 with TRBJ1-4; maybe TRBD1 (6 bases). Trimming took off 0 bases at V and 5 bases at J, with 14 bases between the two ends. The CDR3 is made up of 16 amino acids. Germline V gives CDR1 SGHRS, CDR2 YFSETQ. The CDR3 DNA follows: TGCGCCAGCAGCTTGGCCCCAGGGGTTTTAAATGAAAAACTGTTTTTT. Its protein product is CASSLAPGVLNEKLFF.

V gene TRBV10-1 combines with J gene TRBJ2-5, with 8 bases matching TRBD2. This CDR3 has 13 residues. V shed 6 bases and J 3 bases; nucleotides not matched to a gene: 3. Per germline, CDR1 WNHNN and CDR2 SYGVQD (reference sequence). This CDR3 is CASSPGGEETQYF. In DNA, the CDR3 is TGCGCCAGCAGCCCGGGAGGGGAAGAGACCCAGTACTTC.

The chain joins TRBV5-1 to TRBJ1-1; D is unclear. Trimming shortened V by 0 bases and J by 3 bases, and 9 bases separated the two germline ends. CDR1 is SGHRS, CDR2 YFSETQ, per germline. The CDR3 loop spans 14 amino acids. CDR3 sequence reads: CASSLVVGDTEAFF. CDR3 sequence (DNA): TGCGCCAGCAGCTTGGTGGTGGGAGACACTGAAGCTTTCTTT.

CDR3 sequence (DNA): TGTGCCAGCAGCACTAGCGGGGGCCCTTCCTACGAGCAGTACTTC. As protein: CASSTSGGPSYEQYF. The chain recombines TRBV6-2 or TRBV6-3 with TRBJ2-7; 11 positions match TRBD2. The J segment lost 1 base and the V segment lost 6 bases, leaving 5 bases of the junction unmatched. CDR3 size: 15 residues. Germline-derived CDR1 and CDR2 are MNHEY and SVGEGT.

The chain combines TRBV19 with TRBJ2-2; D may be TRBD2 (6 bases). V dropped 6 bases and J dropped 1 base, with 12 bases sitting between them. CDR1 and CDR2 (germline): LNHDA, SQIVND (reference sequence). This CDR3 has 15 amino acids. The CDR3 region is CASRRGTENTGELFF. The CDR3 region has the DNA TGTGCCAGTAGGCGCGGGACCGAGAACACCGGGGAGCTGTTTTTT.

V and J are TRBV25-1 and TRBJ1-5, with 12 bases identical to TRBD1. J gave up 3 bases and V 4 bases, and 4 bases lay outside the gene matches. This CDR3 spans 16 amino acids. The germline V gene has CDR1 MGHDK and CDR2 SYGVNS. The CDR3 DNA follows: TGTGCCAGCAGTGGGGGGACAGGGGGCCACAATCAGCCCCAGCATTTT. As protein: CASSGGTGGHNQPQHF.

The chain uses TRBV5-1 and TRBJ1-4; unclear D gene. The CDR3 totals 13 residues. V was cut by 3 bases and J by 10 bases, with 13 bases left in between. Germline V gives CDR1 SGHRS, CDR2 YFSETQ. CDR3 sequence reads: CASSSRSEGKLFF. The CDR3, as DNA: TGCGCCAGCAGCTCCCGAAGTGAGGGAAAACTGTTTTTT. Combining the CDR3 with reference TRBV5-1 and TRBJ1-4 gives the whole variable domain KAGVTQTPRYLIKTRGQQVTLSCSPISGHRSVSWYQQTPGQGLQFLFEYFSETQRNKGNFPGRFSGRQFSNSRSEMNVSTLELGDSALYLCASSSRSEGKLFFGSGTQLSVL.

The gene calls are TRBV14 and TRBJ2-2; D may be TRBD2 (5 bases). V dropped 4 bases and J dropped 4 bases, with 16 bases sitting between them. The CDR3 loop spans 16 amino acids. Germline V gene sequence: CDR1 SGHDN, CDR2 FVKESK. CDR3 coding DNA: TGTGCCAGCAGCCCTAGAGGGTACGGCCTCACCGGGGAGCTGTTTTTT. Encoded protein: CASSPRGYGLTGELFF.

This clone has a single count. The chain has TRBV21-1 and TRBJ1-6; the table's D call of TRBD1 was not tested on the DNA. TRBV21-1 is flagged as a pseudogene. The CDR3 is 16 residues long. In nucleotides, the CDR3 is TGTGCCAGCAGCAAAGGGGACAGGGGGCCTCCTTCCACCCTCCACTTT. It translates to CASSKGDRGPPSTLHF.

DNA of the CDR3: TGTGCCAGCAGCATCCCTAGCGGGGGCACAGATACGCAGTATTTT. It is translated as CASSIPSGGTDTQYF. J is TRBJ2-3 and V is TRBV7-9; 9 nucleotides align to TRBD2. CDR3 length equals 15 residues. V shed 5 bases and J 1 base; nucleotides not matched to a gene: 4. Germline V gene data show CDR1 as SEHNR and CDR2 as FQNEAQ (reference sequence). Together with reference TRBV7-9 and TRBJ2-3, the CDR3 gives the full variable domain: DTGVSQNPRHKITKRGQNVTFRCDPISEHNRLYWYRQTLGQGPEFLTYFQNEAQLEKSRLLSDRFSAERPKGSFSTLEIQRTEQGDSAMYLCASSIPSGGTDTQYFGPGTRLTVL.

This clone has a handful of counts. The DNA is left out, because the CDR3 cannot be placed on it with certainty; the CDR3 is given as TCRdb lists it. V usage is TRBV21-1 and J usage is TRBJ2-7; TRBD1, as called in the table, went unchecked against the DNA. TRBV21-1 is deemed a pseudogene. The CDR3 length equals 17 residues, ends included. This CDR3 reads CASSPSFGTGASYEQYF.

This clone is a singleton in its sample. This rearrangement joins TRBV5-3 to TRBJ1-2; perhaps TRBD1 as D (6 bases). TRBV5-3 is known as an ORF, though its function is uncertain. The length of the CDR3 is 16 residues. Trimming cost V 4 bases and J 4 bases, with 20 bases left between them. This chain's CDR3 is CARSLPGGAACYGYTF. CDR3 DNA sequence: TGTGCCAGAAGCCTCCCCGGGGGGGCCGCATGCTATGGCTACACCTTC.

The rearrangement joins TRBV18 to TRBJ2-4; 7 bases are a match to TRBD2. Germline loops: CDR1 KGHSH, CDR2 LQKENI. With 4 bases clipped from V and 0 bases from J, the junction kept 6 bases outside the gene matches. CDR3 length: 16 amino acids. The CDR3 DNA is TGTGCCAGCTCACAGACTAGCCCTCAAGCCAAAAACATTCAGTACTTC. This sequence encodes CASSQTSPQAKNIQYF.

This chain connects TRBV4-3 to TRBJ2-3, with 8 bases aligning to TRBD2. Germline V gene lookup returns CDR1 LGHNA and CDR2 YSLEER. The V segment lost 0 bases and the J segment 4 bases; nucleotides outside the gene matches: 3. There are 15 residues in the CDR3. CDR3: CASSQDRLASDTQYF. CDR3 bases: TGCGCCAGCAGCCAAGATCGACTAGCGTCAGATACGCAGTATTTT.

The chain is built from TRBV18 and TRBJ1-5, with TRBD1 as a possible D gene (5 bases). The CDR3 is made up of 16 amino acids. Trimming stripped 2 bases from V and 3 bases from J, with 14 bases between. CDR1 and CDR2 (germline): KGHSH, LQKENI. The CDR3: CASSPSGGTLNQPQHF. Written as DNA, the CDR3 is TGTGCCAGCTCACCATCGGGGGGAACTCTCAATCAGCCCCAGCATTTT. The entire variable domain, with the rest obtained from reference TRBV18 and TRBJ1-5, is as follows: NAGVMQNPRHLVRRRGQEARLRCSPMKGHSHVYWYRQLPEEGLKFMVYLQKENIIDESGMPKERFSAEFPKEGPSILRIQQVVRGDSAAYFCASSPSGGTLNQPQHFGDGTRLSIL.

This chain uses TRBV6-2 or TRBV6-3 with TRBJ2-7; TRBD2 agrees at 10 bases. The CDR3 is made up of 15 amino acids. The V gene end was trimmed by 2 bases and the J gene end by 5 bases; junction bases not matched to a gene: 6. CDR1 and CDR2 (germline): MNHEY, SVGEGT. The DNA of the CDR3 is TGTGCCAGCAGTTACGAAGAAGCGGGGGGGGACGAGCAGTACTTC. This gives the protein CASSYEEAGGDEQYF.

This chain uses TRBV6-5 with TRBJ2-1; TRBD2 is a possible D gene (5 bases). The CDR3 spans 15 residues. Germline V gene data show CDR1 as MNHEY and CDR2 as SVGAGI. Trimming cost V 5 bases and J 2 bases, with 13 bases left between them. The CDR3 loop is CASSPQRITYNEQFF. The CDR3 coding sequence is TGTGCCAGCAGTCCCCAGCGGATAACCTACAATGAGCAGTTCTTC.

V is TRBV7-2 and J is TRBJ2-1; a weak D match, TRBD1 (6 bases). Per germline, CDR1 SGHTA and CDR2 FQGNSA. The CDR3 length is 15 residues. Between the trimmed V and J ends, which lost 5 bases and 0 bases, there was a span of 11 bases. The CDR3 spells CASSTDRSSYNEQFF. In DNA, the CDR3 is TGTGCCAGCAGCACCGACAGGAGCTCCTACAATGAGCAGTTCTTC. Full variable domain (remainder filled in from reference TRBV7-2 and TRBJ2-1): GAGVSQSPSNKVTEKGKDVELRCDPISGHTALYWYRQSLGQGLEFLIYFQGNSAPDKSGLPSDRFSAERTGGSVSTLTIQRTQQEDSAVYLCASSTDRSSYNEQFFGPGTRLTVL.

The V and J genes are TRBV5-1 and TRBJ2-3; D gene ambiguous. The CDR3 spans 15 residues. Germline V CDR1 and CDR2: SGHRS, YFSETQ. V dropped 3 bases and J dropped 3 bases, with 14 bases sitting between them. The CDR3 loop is CASSSHHLITDTQYF. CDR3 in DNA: TGCGCCAGCAGCTCTCACCACTTAATTACAGATACGCAGTATTTT.